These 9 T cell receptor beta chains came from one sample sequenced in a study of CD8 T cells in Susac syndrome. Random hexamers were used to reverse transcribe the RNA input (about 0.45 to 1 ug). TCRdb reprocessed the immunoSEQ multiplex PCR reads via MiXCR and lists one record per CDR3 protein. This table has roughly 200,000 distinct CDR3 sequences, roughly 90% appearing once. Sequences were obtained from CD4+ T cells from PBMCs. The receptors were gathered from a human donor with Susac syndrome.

The CDR3 coding sequence is TGTGCCAGCAGTTTTTTGAATACGCAGTATTTT. Translating it yields CASSFLNTQYF. This chain joins TRBV12-3 or TRBV12-4 and TRBJ2-3, with D hard to call. V lost 3 bases and J 7 bases, leaving 5 bases between the germline ends. The CDR3 runs 11 residues.

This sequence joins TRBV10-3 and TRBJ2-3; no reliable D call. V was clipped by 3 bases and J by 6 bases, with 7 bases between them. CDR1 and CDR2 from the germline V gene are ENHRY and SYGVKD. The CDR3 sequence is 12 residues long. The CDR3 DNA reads TGTGCCATCAGTGACCATGGGGATACGCAGTATTTT. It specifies CAISDHGDTQYF.

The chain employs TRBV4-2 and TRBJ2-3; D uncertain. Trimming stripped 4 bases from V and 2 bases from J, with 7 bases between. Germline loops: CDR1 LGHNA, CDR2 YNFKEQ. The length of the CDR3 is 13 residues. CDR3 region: CASSLQYTDTQYF. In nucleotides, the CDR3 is TGTGCCAGCAGCCTCCAATACACAGATACGCAGTATTTT.

CDR3 DNA: TGTGCCAGCAGCCAAGTACGTAGCTATGGCTACACCTTC. Encoded protein: CASSQVRSYGYTF. V and J are TRBV3-1 and TRBJ1-2; D not certain. Germline CDR1 LGHDT, CDR2 YNNKEL (reference sequence). The CDR3 runs to 13 residues. V dropped 1 base and J dropped 4 bases, with 7 bases sitting between them. Filled out from reference TRBV3-1 and TRBJ1-2, the complete variable domain reads DTAVSQTPKYLVTQMGNDKSIKCEQNLGHDTMYWYKQDSKKFLKIMFSYNNKELIINETVPNRFSPKSPDKAHLNLHINSLELGDSAVYFCASSQVRSYGYTFGSGTRLTVV.

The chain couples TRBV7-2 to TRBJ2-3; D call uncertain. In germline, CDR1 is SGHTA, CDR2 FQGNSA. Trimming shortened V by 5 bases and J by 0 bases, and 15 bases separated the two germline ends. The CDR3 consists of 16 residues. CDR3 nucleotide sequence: TGTGCCAGCAGCCCCACACGACCCTCTAGCACAGATACGCAGTATTTT. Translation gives CASSPTRPSSTDTQYF.

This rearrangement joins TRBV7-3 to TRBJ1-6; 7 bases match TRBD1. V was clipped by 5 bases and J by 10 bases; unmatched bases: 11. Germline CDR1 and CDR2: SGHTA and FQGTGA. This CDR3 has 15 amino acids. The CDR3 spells CASSRWGTDGSPLHF. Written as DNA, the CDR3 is TGTGCCAGCAGCCGATGGGGGACAGATGGGTCACCCCTCCACTTT.

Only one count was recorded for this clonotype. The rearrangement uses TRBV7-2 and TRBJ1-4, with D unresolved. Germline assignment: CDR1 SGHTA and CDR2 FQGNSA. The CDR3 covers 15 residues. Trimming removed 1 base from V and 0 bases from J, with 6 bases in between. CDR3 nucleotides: TGTGCCAGCAGCTTAGTGGCAGCAACTAATGAAAAACTGTTTTTT. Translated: CASSLVAATNEKLFF.

The CDR3 here is CASSEFGGGYTEAFF. The CDR3 region has the DNA TGTGCCAGCAGTGAGTTCGGTGGCGGCTACACTGAAGCTTTCTTT. The chain couples TRBV25-1 to TRBJ1-1; no clear D. The germline gives CDR1 MGHDK, CDR2 SYGVNS. The CDR3 totals 15 residues. Trimming shortened V by 3 bases and J by 3 bases, and 14 bases separated the two germline ends.

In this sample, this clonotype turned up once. CDR3 DNA: TGTGCCAGCGGATCTAGCGGACCTCAACCGGATACGCAGTATTTT. Translation: CASGSSGPQPDTQYF. The chain carries TRBV28 and TRBJ2-3, with 7 nucleotides matching TRBD2. V lost 8 bases, J lost 6 bases, and 14 bases stayed unmatched. Per the germline V gene, CDR1 is MDHEN and CDR2 is SYDVKM. The CDR3 spans 15 residues.